The clone carrying this T cell receptor beta chain was detected a few times. Its antigen remains unidentified. This CDR3 is built from 16 residues. V shed 0 bases, J shed 3 bases, and the junction held 6 bases outside the gene matches. CDR1 is LGHDT, CDR2 YNNKEL, per germline (reference sequence). MiXCR, applied by TCRdb to the RT-PCR reads, yields one record per CDR3 protein. The profile shows around 520,000 distinct CDR3 sequences, less than 30% of them singletons. The record originates from a study of response to subunit inactivated influenza vaccine. Study-level findings and limits: Only a handful of new T cells, the authors suggested, are recruited with each seasonal influenza vaccination.

The TCR was taken from a man aged 50 or older who received an inactivated influenza vaccine. The V gene is TRBV3-1, the J gene TRBJ2-5; TRBD2 matches 8 bases. Sequenced here: CD4+ T cells sorted from PBMCs, sampled about 5 days after vaccination. CDR3 bases: TGTGCCAGCAGCCAAGAGCAGCGGGGGCCGGAAGAGACCCAGTACTTC. This gives the protein CASSQEQRGPEETQYF.